This passage covers 32 T cell receptor beta chains from one sample sequenced in a study of blood T cell repertoires in COVID-19. The method was immunoSEQ multiplex PCR; TCRdb's version includes in-frame clones alone and lacks a portion of them. In the table there are around 300,000 clones, roughly 90% of which are singletons. The sequencing sample was made of peripheral blood. These receptors originate from a woman aged 25 to 39 with COVID-19, enrolled during active disease.

The chain employs TRBV4-1 and TRBJ2-7, with TRBD2 matching over 7 bases. J gave up 2 bases and V 3 bases, and 13 bases lay outside the gene matches. Per germline, CDR1 MGHRA and CDR2 YSYEKL. This CDR3 region has 17 residues. This CDR3 is CASSQGPASAGAYEQYF. The DNA for the CDR3 is TGCGCCAGCAGCCAGGGCCCGGCAAGCGCGGGAGCCTACGAGCAGTACTTC.

This clone has just one count. The chain recombines TRBV3-1 (or the pseudogene TRBV3-2) with TRBJ2-7; 7 nucleotides align to TRBD2. The CDR3 runs to 16 residues. Germline-derived CDR1 and CDR2 are LGHDT and YNNKEL (reference sequence). The junction had 15 bases not matched to a gene; V was cut back by 4 bases and J by 6 bases. CDR3 protein: CASSLLSSGGVREQYF. Here the CDR3 DNA reads TGTGCCAGCAGCCTCCTCAGTTCGGGAGGTGTCCGCGAGCAGTACTTC.

The chain employs TRBV5-1 and TRBJ1-1; tentatively, D is TRBD1 (5 bases). Germline CDR1 and CDR2: SGHRS and YFSETQ. The CDR3 consists of 15 residues. V shed 1 base and J shed 4 bases, with 14 bases lying between them. CDR3 residues: CASSLLGRVSTEAFF. As DNA, the CDR3 is TGCGCCAGCAGCTTGCTGGGCAGGGTGAGCACTGAAGCTTTCTTT.

This clone has only a few counts. V usage is TRBV4-1 and J usage is TRBJ2-7; TRBD2 agrees at 11 bases. CDR3 size: 15 residues. Germline V CDR1 and CDR2: MGHRA, YSYEKL. With 5 bases clipped from V and 5 bases from J, the junction kept 8 bases outside the gene matches. This CDR3 reads CASSVTSGSLNEQYF. CDR3 DNA sequence: TGCGCCAGCAGCGTCACTAGCGGGAGCCTCAACGAGCAGTACTTC.

The J gene is TRBJ2-7, the V gene TRBV5-4, with 9 bases matching TRBD2. Per germline, CDR1 SGHNT and CDR2 YYREEE (reference sequence). V lost 0 bases to trimming and J lost 4 bases; unmatched junction nucleotides: 5. This CDR3 region has 15 residues. CDR3 sequence: CASSLVAGGVYEQYF. The DNA for the CDR3 is TGTGCCAGCAGCTTGGTTGCGGGAGGGGTTTACGAGCAGTACTTC.

This sequence joins TRBV28 and TRBJ1-5; D is unclear. The CDR3 is 16 amino acids. The germline CDR1 and CDR2 sequences are MDHEN and SYDVKM. V was pared by 6 bases and J by 0 bases, with 15 bases between. Written as DNA, the CDR3 is TGTGCCAGCAGGGGTTTGGGCAGTCCTAGCAATCAGCCCCAGCATTTT. It yields the protein CASRGLGSPSNQPQHF.

CDR3 nucleotides: TGTGCCAGCTCACCAACGACAGGGTCAGCGTGGGAGCAGTACTTC. It is translated as CASSPTTGSAWEQYF. The gene calls are TRBV18 and TRBJ2-7; 7 bases are a match to TRBD1. This CDR3 has 15 amino acids. The germline gives CDR1 KGHSH, CDR2 LQKENI. The trim removed 2 bases at V and 7 bases at J, leaving 11 bases unmatched.

This clone turned up a few times. CDR3 bases: TGCGCCAGCAGCCAAGATTTCAGGGTTGGTACCATATATTTT. It encodes CASSQDFRVGTIYF. The V call is TRBV4-1, the J call TRBJ1-3; D is perhaps TRBD1 (5 bases). Germline CDR1 reads MGHRA; CDR2 reads YSYEKL. CDR3 length: 14 residues. V shed 0 bases and J shed 10 bases, with 13 bases lying between them.

V usage is TRBV5-1 and J usage is TRBJ2-2; tentatively, D is TRBD2 (6 bases). The germline V gene encodes CDR1 SGHRS and CDR2 YFSETQ. The germline V and J ends were trimmed by 0 bases and 7 bases, with 13 bases remaining between them. CDR3 length: 15 amino acids. This CDR3 is CASSLGVGSGGELFF. The CDR3 nucleotides are TGCGCCAGCAGCTTGGGCGTCGGGAGTGGCGGGGAGCTGTTTTTT.

Here the CDR3 DNA reads TGTGCCAGCAGCTCATCGACAGGGAACTCCTACAATGAGCAGTTCTTC. This encodes CASSSSTGNSYNEQFF. The chain carries TRBV7-8 and TRBJ2-1; 7 bases match TRBD1. Germline V gene data show CDR1 as SGHVS and CDR2 as FQNEAQ. The CDR3 has 16 residues. Trimming took 4 bases from V and 0 from J; bases not matched to a gene: 6.

The chain recombines TRBV6-4 with TRBJ1-2; tentative D call: TRBD1 (6 bases). V lost 3 bases and J lost 2, with 16 bases in between. Germline V gives CDR1 MRHNA, CDR2 SNTAGT. This CDR3 is 16 amino acids long. The CDR3 sequence is CASSDPPGEKNYGYTF. The CDR3 nucleotides read TGTGCCAGCAGTGATCCGCCAGGGGAGAAGAACTATGGCTACACCTTC.

V gene TRBV6-4 combines with J gene TRBJ2-7, with a possible D match to TRBD2 (6 bases). Trimming cost V 5 bases and J 3 bases, with 17 bases left between them. CDR3 size: 15 residues. Germline-derived CDR1 and CDR2 are MRHNA and SNTAGT. CDR3 nucleotide sequence: TGTGCCAGCAGTACAATGGCGGGACCCAACTACGAGCAGTACTTC. Its protein product is CASSTMAGPNYEQYF.

This chain's CDR3 is CASRSGTGPYEQYF. The CDR3 region has the DNA TGTGCCAGCAGATCCGGGACAGGTCCCTACGAGCAGTACTTC. V gene TRBV28 combines with J gene TRBJ2-7; 8 bases map to TRBD1. The CDR3 length is 14 residues. Germline V gene sequence: CDR1 MDHEN, CDR2 SYDVKM. Unmatched junction bases numbered 6, after V lost 6 bases and J lost 2 bases.

This clone was recorded once. The rearrangement joins TRBV13 to TRBJ2-7, with D possibly TRBD1 on 6 matching bases. Trimming took off 0 bases at V and 5 bases at J, with 20 bases between the two ends. The length of the CDR3 is 17 residues. CDR1 and CDR2 from the germline V gene are PRHDT and FYEKMQ (reference sequence). The CDR3 DNA sequence: TGTGCCAGCAGCTTAGGCATAAAACGAGTACAGGGCAACGAGCAGTACTTC. Its protein is CASSLGIKRVQGNEQYF.

The chain recombines TRBV3-1 (or the pseudogene TRBV3-2) with TRBJ2-1; D is possibly TRBD1 (5 bases). The length of the CDR3 is 15 residues. Germline CDR1 is LGHDT and CDR2 is YNNKEL (reference sequence). Trimming left V 0 bases short and J 3 bases short, with 9 bases between. Here the CDR3 DNA reads TGTGCCAGCAGCCAAGATCACGACAGCTACAATGAGCAGTTCTTC. Translation: CASSQDHDSYNEQFF.

The rearrangement links TRBV9 to TRBJ2-7; tentatively, D is TRBD2 (5 bases). This CDR3 has 11 amino acids. V lost 7 bases to trimming and J lost 5 bases, with 10 bases between them. Germline values: CDR1 SGDLS, CDR2 YYNGEE. This CDR3 is CASPEVDEQYF. The CDR3 nucleotides read TGTGCCAGCCCGGAGGTGGACGAGCAGTACTTC.

V usage is TRBV18 and J usage is TRBJ1-1; no clear D. Per germline, CDR1 KGHSH and CDR2 LQKENI. The V and J ends lost 4 bases and 2 bases respectively, with 8 bases between them. The CDR3 has 13 amino acids. CDR3 sequence reads: CASSLTVNTEAFF. The CDR3 DNA follows: TGTGCCAGCTCACTCACAGTTAACACTGAAGCTTTCTTT.

The gene calls are TRBV5-4 and TRBJ1-2, with TRBD1 as a possible D gene (6 bases). The CDR3 extends over 15 amino acids. Germline CDR1 and CDR2: SGHNT and YYREEE (reference sequence). V gave up 2 bases and J gave up 2 bases, with 13 bases separating them. In nucleotides, the CDR3 is TGTGCCAGCAGCTTACCGGACAGAAAAAACTATGGCTACACCTTC. Its protein product is CASSLPDRKNYGYTF. The full variable domain, with the rest looked up from reference TRBV5-4 and TRBJ1-2, is ETGVTQSPTHLIKTRGQQVTLRCSSQSGHNTVSWYQQALGQGPQFIFQYYREEENGRGNFPPRFSGLQFPNYSSELNVNALELDDSALYLCASSLPDRKNYGYTFGSGTRLTVV.

CDR3 protein: CASNPLRASGDHNEQFF. CDR3 bases: TGTGCCAGCAACCCCCTGAGGGCTAGCGGAGATCACAATGAGCAGTTCTTC. The chain employs TRBV21-1 and TRBJ2-1; the DNA was not used to check the table's D call, TRBD2. TRBV21-1 is a pseudogene locus. The CDR3 has 17 amino acids.

The gene calls are TRBV11-2 and TRBJ2-1; 10 positions match TRBD2. Germline loops: CDR1 SGHAT, CDR2 FQNNGV. After removal of 5 bases from V and 8 bases from J, the junction contained 6 bases not matched to a gene. The CDR3 covers 14 residues. The CDR3: CASSNRGLADEQFF. The CDR3 DNA follows: TGTGCCAGCAGCAACCGAGGACTAGCGGATGAGCAGTTCTTC.

The chain joins TRBV24-1 to TRBJ2-3; 13 positions match TRBD2. Per germline, CDR1 KGHDR and CDR2 SFDVKD. This CDR3 contains 19 residues. Losses at the gene ends were 4 bases for V and 2 bases for J; bases not matched to a gene: 11. The CDR3 DNA reads as TGTGCCACCAGTGACCCTAATCATGGGACTAGCGGGACCACAGATACGCAGTATTTT. Its translation: CATSDPNHGTSGTTDTQYF.

This clone appeared once. V gene TRBV10-2 combines with J gene TRBJ2-1; perhaps TRBD1 as D (5 bases). Between the trimmed V and J ends, which lost 3 bases and 2 bases, there was a span of 11 bases. This CDR3 has 15 amino acids. Germline CDR1 WSHSY, CDR2 SAAADI. The CDR3 DNA sequence: TGCGCCAGCAGTGAAATCCCCAGGGCCTACAATGAGCAGTTCTTC. It is translated as CASSEIPRAYNEQFF.

The chain has TRBV5-1 and TRBJ2-5; D is possibly TRBD2 (6 bases). Looked up from germline, CDR1 is SGHRS and CDR2 is YFSETQ. The CDR3 extends over 15 amino acids. V lost 2 bases, J lost 4 bases, and 15 bases lay in between. The CDR3 loop reads CASSFTSGVGETQYF. The CDR3 DNA sequence: TGCGCCAGCAGCTTTACCTCGGGAGTTGGAGAGACCCAGTACTTC. The complete variable domain, with remaining parts taken from reference TRBV5-1 and TRBJ2-5, reads KAGVTQTPRYLIKTRGQQVTLSCSPISGHRSVSWYQQTPGQGLQFLFEYFSETQRNKGNFPGRFSGRQFSNSRSEMNVSTLELGDSALYLCASSFTSGVGETQYFGPGTRLLVL.

This clone is a singleton in its sample. One end of the junction is discordant with germline, which a read error may explain. The same CDR3 is also encoded by other DNA sequences in this sample. V usage is TRBV10-1 and J usage is TRBJ2-2; D unresolved. CDR1 and CDR2 (germline): WNHNN, SYGVQD (reference sequence). The CDR3 is 14 residues long. The chain's CDR3 is CASSESSSSGELFF. CDR3 sequence (DNA): TGCGCCAGCAGCGAGTCGTCTAGTTCCGGGGAGCTGTTTTTT.

This clone was recorded once. This chain uses TRBV30 with TRBJ1-1; tentative D call: TRBD1 (5 bases). The CDR3 spans 13 residues. Trimming took off 0 bases at V and 3 bases at J, with 8 bases between the two ends. CDR1 GTSNPN and CDR2 SVGIG come from the germline V gene (reference sequence). For the CDR3, the DNA is TGTGCCTGGAGTGTCTCGACAGACACTGAAGCTTTCTTT. Protein product: CAWSVSTDTEAFF.

V usage is TRBV19 and J usage is TRBJ2-3; 7 positions agree with TRBD2. J gave up 0 bases and V 4 bases, and 10 bases lay outside the gene matches. Per germline, CDR1 LNHDA and CDR2 SQIVND (reference sequence). The CDR3 is 17 residues long. In DNA form, the CDR3 reads TGTGCCAGTAGTAGAACCCCAGCGGGACTTAGCACAGATACGCAGTATTTT. Encoded protein: CASSRTPAGLSTDTQYF.

This clone was recorded only once. The gene calls are TRBV28 and TRBJ1-5; TRBD1 matches at 7 bases. The CDR3 is made up of 17 amino acids. Germline V gene lookup returns CDR1 MDHEN and CDR2 SYDVKM. Losses at the gene ends were 6 bases for V and 0 bases for J; bases not matched to a gene: 11. The DNA of the CDR3 is TGTGCCAGCAGGCTTCCTTTACAGGGGCTTAGCAATCAGCCCCAGCATTTT. Its protein product is CASRLPLQGLSNQPQHF.

The genes are TRBV19 and TRBJ1-1; 10 bases are a match to TRBD1. V was pared by 4 bases and J by 8 bases, with 7 bases of the junction left unmatched. CDR1 is LNHDA and CDR2 is SQIVND in the germline V gene (reference sequence). The CDR3 totals 14 residues. The CDR3 spells CASSTARDRGEAFF. The CDR3 DNA sequence: TGTGCCAGTAGTACGGCGAGGGACAGGGGAGAAGCTTTCTTT.

The chain links TRBV30 to TRBJ2-1, with 8 nucleotides matching TRBD2. V was pared by 0 bases and J by 7 bases, with 11 bases of the junction left unmatched. Germline V gene sequence: CDR1 GTSNPN, CDR2 SVGIG (reference sequence). The CDR3 has 16 residues. CDR3 sequence (DNA): TGTGCCTGGAGTGTACTATGGCGGGAGGCGAGGAATGAGCAGTTCTTC. This codes for CAWSVLWREARNEQFF.

The CDR3 DNA reads TGTGCCAGCAGCTTACCGGGGAACTATGGCTACACCTTC. This sequence encodes CASSLPGNYGYTF. The rearrangement uses TRBV7-9 and TRBJ1-2; D unresolved. Germline V gives CDR1 SEHNR, CDR2 FQNEAQ (reference sequence). The CDR3 is 13 amino acids. V was pared by 2 bases and J by 2 bases, with 6 bases between.

The chain uses TRBV7-2 and TRBJ2-7, with 11 bases aligning to TRBD1. The CDR3 covers 15 residues. Germline assignment: CDR1 SGHTA and CDR2 FQGNSA. The V and J ends lost 6 bases and 0 bases, in that order; junction bases with no gene match: 4. CDR3 bases: TGTGCCAGCAGAAGAGGACAGGGGGCCTCCTACGAGCAGTACTTC. As protein: CASRRGQGASYEQYF.

The chain uses TRBV18 and TRBJ1-2; TRBD1 matches at 7 bases. Germline V gene data show CDR1 as KGHSH and CDR2 as LQKENI. The CDR3 totals 15 residues. V was pared by 3 bases and J by 0 bases, with 4 bases of the junction left unmatched. CDR3 bases: TGTGCCAGCTCACCCACGGGACAGTCTAACTATGGCTACACCTTC. Its translation is CASSPTGQSNYGYTF.